This TCR beta chain is drawn from a study of vaccination and CD4 T cells after COVID-19. V shed 2 bases and J 5 bases; nucleotides not matched to a gene: 8. Germline V CDR1 and CDR2: SEHNR, FQNEAQ (reference sequence). The CDR3 consists of 15 residues. The sample's treatment: approximately nine-day PBMC culture with coronavirus spike peptide pools or control peptides (ViraFEST assay). CD4+ T cells that had been cultured provided DNA sequenced with the Oncomine TCR Beta short-read assay. TCRdb passed the PCR reads through MiXCR, listing each CDR3 protein once. The sample yields about 8,500 distinct CDR3 sequences, around 50% seen once. This clonotype was picked up a small number of times. What it recognizes is unknown.

The sample consisted of CD4+ T cells from blood, cultured in vitro. The chain couples TRBV7-9 to TRBJ2-5, with 7 bases fitting TRBD2. The TCR sequence derives from a human donor who had recovered from COVID-19. The CDR3 is CASSLLTGGGETQYF. In DNA form, the CDR3 reads TGTGCCAGCAGCTTACTCACGGGAGGAGGTGAGACCCAGTACTTC. The full variable domain, rest sourced from reference TRBV7-9 and TRBJ2-5, is DTGVSQNPRHKITKRGQNVTFRCDPISEHNRLYWYRQTLGQGPEFLTYFQNEAQLEKSRLLSDRFSAERPKGSFSTLEIQRTEQGDSAMYLCASSLLTGGGETQYFGPGTRLLVL.